A selection of T cell receptor beta chains follows, all from one sample in a study of T cell responses to AZD1222 COVID-19 vaccine. The protocol was immunoSEQ multiplex PCR, while the TCRdb copy is restricted to in-frame clones and leaves out a portion. Of roughly 150,000 clones listed, about 83% are singletons. This specimen consisted of peripheral blood, obtained 28 days after the second AZD1222 dose. The receptor source for this set is an adult who received the AZD1222 COVID-19 vaccine. CDR3s include the opening cysteine and the closing phenylalanine or tryptophan. D genes are given only for firm matches. The listing skips clone size in some rows; elsewhere it reads once, few, many or a size class.

d_gene,abundance,j_gene,v_gene,CDR3aa,CDR3nt
TRBD1,-,TRBJ1-4,TRBV6-1,CASSEGPDRATNEKLFF,TGTGCCAGCAGTGAAGGGCCGGACAGGGCAACTAATGAAAAACTGTTTTTT
-,-,TRBJ2-2,TRBV9,CASSVKSGTGELFF,TGTGCCAGCAGCGTAAAGTCGGGCACCGGGGAGCTGTTTTTT
-,once,TRBJ2-7,TRBV4-2,CASSQELGAWDYEQYF,TGTGCCAGCAGCCAAGAGTTGGGGGCGTGGGACTACGAGCAGTACTTC
-,-,TRBJ2-7,TRBV5-1,CASSLPPSHEQYF,TGCGCCAGCAGCCTACCCCCGTCCCACGAGCAGTACTTC
-,-,TRBJ1-5,TRBV10-3,CAISGIGNQPQHF,TGTGCCATCAGTGGAATAGGCAATCAGCCCCAGCATTTT
TRBD1,-,TRBJ1-4,TRBV2,CASSERTGWEEKLFF,TGTGCCAGCAGTGAACGGACAGGCTGGGAGGAAAAACTGTTTTTT
TRBD1,-,TRBJ2-7,TRBV6-2/TRBV6-3,CASSWAGQGYEQYF,TGTGCCAGCAGTTGGGCCGGACAGGGCTACGAGCAGTACTTC
-,-,TRBJ2-3,TRBV5-1,CASSSTRPSDTQYF,TGCGCCAGCAGCTCAACCCGGCCGTCGGATACGCAGTATTTT
-,-,TRBJ2-5,TRBV6-5,CASSRTTQETQYF,TGTGCCAGCAGCCGGACTACACAAGAGACCCAGTACTTC
TRBD1,-,TRBJ1-2,TRBV15,CATSRGDRDNYDGYTF,TGTGCCACCAGCAGAGGGGACAGGGATAACTATGATGGCTACACCTTC
-,-,TRBJ1-5,TRBV5-8,CASSLGRISNQPQHF,TGTGCCAGCAGCTTGGGAAGAATTAGCAATCAGCCCCAGCATTTT
-,once,TRBJ2-3,TRBV11-2,CASSPRLGVRYTDTQYF,TGTGCCAGCAGCCCCCGTTTGGGGGTACGCTACACAGATACGCAGTATTTT
-,-,TRBJ1-2,TRBV5-1,CASSNDYGYTF,TGCGCCAGCAGCAATGACTATGGCTACACCTTC
-,-,TRBJ2-5,TRBV10-2,CASTQGREETQYF,TGCGCCAGCACCCAGGGGAGGGAAGAGACCCAGTACTTC
-,-,TRBJ2-3,TRBV5-4,CASSGGSASADTQYF,TGTGCCAGCAGCGGAGGATCGGCTAGTGCAGATACGCAGTATTTT
TRBD1,-,TRBJ2-3,TRBV27,CASSLLGDRDTQYF,TGTGCCAGCAGTTTATTAGGGGACAGGGATACGCAGTATTTT
-,-,TRBJ1-3,TRBV9,CASSVGFNLRSGNTIYF,TGTGCCAGCAGCGTAGGTTTCAACTTGCGCTCTGGAAACACCATATATTTT
-,-,TRBJ1-1,TRBV9,CASSARPENTEAFF,TGTGCCAGCAGCGCCCGCCCGGAGAACACTGAAGCTTTCTTT
-,-,TRBJ1-3,TRBV9,CASSARDRASSGNTIYF,TGTGCCAGCAGCGCCAGAGACAGAGCTTCCTCTGGAAACACCATATATTTT
-,-,TRBJ2-7,TRBV10-1,CAIPGGGDSYEQYF,TGCGCCATTCCTGGAGGCGGTGATTCCTACGAGCAGTACTTC
TRBD1,-,TRBJ2-1,TRBV4-3,CASSQGQGGNNEQFF,TGCGCCAGCAGCCAAGGACAGGGGGGTAACAATGAGCAGTTCTTC
TRBD2,-,TRBJ2-1,TRBV27,CASSLAGGTDGDEQFF,TGTGCCAGCAGTTTAGCGGGGGGGACTGATGGCGATGAGCAGTTCTTC
TRBD2,-,TRBJ2-3,TRBV5-4,CASSQVLRGGNTDTQYF,TGTGCCAGCAGCCAGGTGTTGCGGGGGGGAAACACAGATACGCAGTATTTT
-,-,TRBJ1-2,TRBV16,CASSQSTGMGGYTF,TGTGCCAGCAGCCAAAGTACAGGGATGGGTGGCTACACCTTC
TRBD1,-,TRBJ1-2,TRBV18,CASSPPQGKVFGHTF,TGTGCCAGCTCACCACCACAGGGGAAGGTCTTTGGCCACACCTTC
-,-,TRBJ1-5,TRBV13,CASSLGSAGQPQHF,TGTGCCAGCAGCTTAGGATCTGCGGGGCAGCCCCAGCATTTT
TRBD1,-,TRBJ1-3,TRBV19,CASSPTGPKGGNTIYF,TGTGCCAGTAGCCCGACAGGGCCCAAGGGTGGAAACACCATATATTTT
TRBD2,-,TRBJ2-5,TRBV7-8,CASTPWGGSQETQYF,TGTGCCAGCACCCCTTGGGGGGGAAGCCAAGAGACCCAGTACTTC
-,-,TRBJ1-1,TRBV2,CASRLHHPMNTEAFF,TGTGCCAGCAGGTTACACCACCCTATGAACACTGAAGCTTTCTTT
-,-,TRBJ1-5,TRBV7-8,CASSPPGDRNQPQHF,TGTGCCAGCAGCCCCCCCGGGGATCGAAATCAGCCCCAGCATTTT
-,-,TRBJ2-2,TRBV7-2,CASSFYTGELFF,TGTGCCAGCAGCTTTTATACCGGGGAGCTGTTTTTT
-,-,TRBJ2-4,TRBV5-8,CASSWARGVQYF,TGTGCCAGCAGTTGGGCCAGGGGTGTTCAGTACTTC
-,-,TRBJ2-5,TRBV18,CASSPEETQYF,TGTGCCAGCTCACCAGAAGAGACCCAGTACTTC
TRBD1,-,TRBJ1-4,TRBV5-4,CASSFPGQGLEKLFF,TGTGCCAGCAGCTTTCCGGGACAGGGGCTTGAAAAACTGTTTTTT
-,-,TRBJ2-3,TRBV5-1,CASSSSGTSTDTQYF,TGCGCCAGCAGCTCCAGCGGAACCAGCACAGATACGCAGTATTTT
-,-,TRBJ1-5,TRBV10-2,CASSDDRGSQPQHF,TGCGCCAGCAGTGATGATCGGGGTAGCCAGCCCCAGCATTTT
-,-,TRBJ2-1,TRBV12-3/TRBV12-4,CASFPPGTRQFF,TGTGCCAGCTTTCCCCCCGGGACACGGCAGTTCTTC
-,-,TRBJ1-2,TRBV7-2,CASRRGHQGEGYTF,TGTGCCAGCAGGAGAGGTCATCAAGGGGAGGGCTACACCTTC
-,-,TRBJ2-7,TRBV28,CASSLREDEQYF,TGTGCCAGCAGTTTGAGAGAGGACGAGCAGTACTTC
TRBD2,-,TRBJ2-7,TRBV6-5,CASTPSGYSYEQYF,TGTGCCAGCACACCTAGCGGGTACTCCTACGAGCAGTACTTC
-,-,TRBJ2-5,TRBV7-2,CASSFAGPETQYF,TGTGCCAGCAGCTTCGCGGGTCCGGAGACCCAGTACTTC
-,-,TRBJ1-2,TRBV29-1,CSVTPPSGAYGYTF,TGCAGCGTTACCCCCCCCTCTGGGGCCTATGGCTACACCTTC
-,few,TRBJ2-5,TRBV10-2,CASSRSNFRRQTSQETQYF,TGCGCCAGCAGTAGATCCAACTTCCGGCGACAGACAAGCCAAGAGACCCAGTACTTC
-,-,TRBJ1-5,TRBV10-3,CAISESFDHSQPQHF,TGTGCCATCAGTGAGTCGTTTGATCATAGTCAGCCCCAGCATTTT
TRBD1,-,TRBJ1-2,TRBV10-3,CAISIPGQVAGYTF,TGTGCCATCAGTATACCGGGACAGGTTGCTGGCTACACCTTC
-,-,TRBJ1-2,TRBV29-1,CSVPPMGGYSNYGYTF,TGCAGCGTCCCACCAATGGGGGGTTATTCTAACTATGGCTACACCTTC
-,few,TRBJ1-1,TRBV11-2,CASSPTRGTEAFF,TGTGCCAGCAGCCCCACCCGGGGCACTGAAGCTTTCTTT
-,-,TRBJ1-5,TRBV7-8,CASSLGRSSGQPQHF,TGTGCCAGCAGCTTGGGCAGGTCCTCTGGTCAGCCCCAGCATTTT
-,-,TRBJ1-1,TRBV7-9,CASSQGMNTEAFF,TGTGCCAGCAGTCAGGGGATGAACACTGAAGCTTTCTTT
-,-,TRBJ1-1,TRBV6-5,CASISLSGGEAFF,TGTGCCAGCATATCGCTTTCGGGTGGTGAAGCTTTCTTT
-,-,TRBJ1-1,TRBV7-2,CASSLAPGAGSTEAFF,TGTGCCAGCAGCTTAGCCCCGGGCGCGGGTAGTACTGAAGCTTTCTTT
-,-,TRBJ1-1,TRBV2,CASTLRGETEAFF,TGTGCCAGTACCTTACGGGGGGAAACTGAAGCTTTCTTT
TRBD1,-,TRBJ2-1,TRBV7-9,CASSRLQSRGRNYNEQFF,TGTGCCAGCAGCCGATTACAGAGCAGGGGGCGAAATTACAATGAGCAGTTCTTC